A selection of T cell receptor beta chains follows, all from one sample in a study of shared clonotypes between healthy human individuals. Only in-frame clones appear in the TCRdb table, and some are missing; sequencing was by immunoSEQ multiplex PCR. This table has fewer than 3 million clones, around 92% appearing once. Sequenced input: naive CD4+ T cells from PBMCs. The receptors shown here come from a man between 18 and 29 years old in good health. Some clones in this sample may be carry-over from other donors' samples. Both conserved end residues are part of each CDR3. A D gene is named only where the DNA matches it firmly.

J: TRBJ2-7; V: TRBV7-2; D: TRBD1; DNA: TGTGCCAGCAGCGAGGGGACAGTATTTGAGCAGTACTTC; CDR3: CASSEGTVFEQYF
J: TRBJ2-2; V: TRBV4-1; D: TRBD2; DNA: TGCGCCAGCAGCCCTAGCGGGAGACCCGGGGAGCTGTTTTTT; CDR3: CASSPSGRPGELFF
J: TRBJ1-5; V: TRBV10-1; D: NA; DNA: TGCGCCCTTCTGAAGGACAGCAATCAGCCCCAGCATTTT; CDR3: CALLKDSNQPQHF
J: TRBJ2-7; V: TRBV5-4; D: NA; DNA: TGTGCCAGCAGCTTGGCGGTGCGAGGCTCCTACGAGCAGTACTTC; CDR3: CASSLAVRGSYEQYF
J: TRBJ2-2; V: TRBV11-1; D: TRBD2; DNA: TGTGCCAGCACCCTGGGGGGGGACACCGGGGAGCTGTTTTTT; CDR3: CASTLGGDTGELFF
J: TRBJ2-2; V: TRBV6-5; D: NA; DNA: TGTGCCAGCGGCCCCCGGACAGAGCTGTTTTTT; CDR3: CASGPRTELFF
J: TRBJ2-2; V: TRBV27; D: TRBD2; DNA: TGTGCCAGCAGACCTAGCGGGAGCGCGAACACCGGGGAGCTGTTTTTT; CDR3: CASRPSGSANTGELFF
J: TRBJ1-2; V: TRBV28; D: NA; DNA: TGTGCCAGCAGTTTCAGGGCCTATGGCTACACCTTC; CDR3: CASSFRAYGYTF
J: TRBJ2-3; V: TRBV28; D: NA; DNA: TGTGCCAGCAGTTCCCCGGTGGATACGCAGTATTTT; CDR3: CASSSPVDTQYF
J: TRBJ1-1; V: TRBV28; D: NA; DNA: TGTGCCAGCAGTCCCCCCCGACAGAGTATGAACACTGAAGCTTTCTTT; CDR3: CASSPPRQSMNTEAFF
J: TRBJ2-3; V: TRBV28; D: NA; DNA: TGTGCCAGCAGTACCCCCGGACAGTACACAGATACGCAGTATTTT; CDR3: CASSTPGQYTDTQYF
J: TRBJ1-1; V: TRBV19; D: NA; DNA: TGTGCCAGTAGTATAATGAGTGTAATGAGGAGGGTGGGGATGAACACTGAAGCTTTCTTT; CDR3: CASSIMSVMRRVGMNTEAFF
J: TRBJ2-7; V: TRBV4-3; D: NA; DNA: TGCGCCAGCAGCCAGGATTTGGGCTCCTACGAGCAGTACTTC; CDR3: CASSQDLGSYEQYF
J: TRBJ2-5; V: TRBV5-8; D: TRBD2; DNA: TGTGCCAGCAGCCCGCTGGGGATAGCGGGAGGGCTAGGGGAGACCCAGTACTTC; CDR3: CASSPLGIAGGLGETQYF
J: TRBJ1-1; V: TRBV10-3; D: NA; DNA: TGTGCCATCAGTGAGTCGATAGAGCGAGCTTTCTTT; CDR3: CAISESIERAFF
J: TRBJ2-2; V: TRBV2; D: TRBD2; DNA: TGTGCCAGCACTGGACTAGCGGGAAACACCGGGGAGCTGTTTTTT; CDR3: CASTGLAGNTGELFF
J: TRBJ1-1; V: TRBV7-9; D: NA; DNA: TGTGCCAGCAGCCTGACTGGGGGCACTGAAGCTTTCTTT; CDR3: CASSLTGGTEAFF
J: TRBJ1-4; V: TRBV5-4; D: NA; DNA: TGTGCCAGCAGCTTGGATACGGAAAAACTGTTTTTT; CDR3: CASSLDTEKLFF
J: TRBJ1-1; V: TRBV5-4; D: NA; DNA: TGTGCCAGCAGCTTGGAGGCAGTCGGCATGAACACTGAAGCTTTCTTT; CDR3: CASSLEAVGMNTEAFF
J: TRBJ1-1; V: TRBV7-8; D: NA; DNA: TGTGCCAGCAGCTTAGCTCTTTCAGTTGAAGCTTTCTTT; CDR3: CASSLALSVEAFF
J: TRBJ1-1; V: TRBV30; D: NA; DNA: TGTGCCTGGACCCAGGACAGGAACACTGAAGCTTTCTTT; CDR3: CAWTQDRNTEAFF